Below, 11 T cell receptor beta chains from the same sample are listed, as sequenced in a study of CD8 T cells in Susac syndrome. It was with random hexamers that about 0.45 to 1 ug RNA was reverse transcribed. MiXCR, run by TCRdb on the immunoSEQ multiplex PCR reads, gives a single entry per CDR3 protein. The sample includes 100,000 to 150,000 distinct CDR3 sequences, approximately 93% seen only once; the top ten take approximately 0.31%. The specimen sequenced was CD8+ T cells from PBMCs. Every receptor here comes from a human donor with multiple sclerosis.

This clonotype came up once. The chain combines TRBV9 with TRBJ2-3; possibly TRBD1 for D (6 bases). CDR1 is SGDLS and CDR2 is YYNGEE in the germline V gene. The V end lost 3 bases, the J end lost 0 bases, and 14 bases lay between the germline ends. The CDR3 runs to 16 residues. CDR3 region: CASSANSDRSTDTQYF. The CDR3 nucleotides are TGTGCCAGCAGCGCAAACTCGGACAGAAGCACAGATACGCAGTATTTT. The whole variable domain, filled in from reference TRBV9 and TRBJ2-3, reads DSGVTQTPKHLITATGQRVTLRCSPRSGDLSVYWYQQSLDQGLQFLIQYYNGEERAKGNILERFSAQQFPDLHSELNLSSLELGDSALYFCASSANSDRSTDTQYFGPGTRLTVL.

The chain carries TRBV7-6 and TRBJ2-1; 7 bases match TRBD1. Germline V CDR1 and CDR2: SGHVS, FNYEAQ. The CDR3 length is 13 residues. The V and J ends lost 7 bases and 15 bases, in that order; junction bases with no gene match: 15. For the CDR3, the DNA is TGTGCCAGCACCCCAACCCACCTGGGACAGTTGTTCTTC. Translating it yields CASTPTHLGQLFF.

For the CDR3, the DNA is TGTGCCAGCAACTCGGGGGGCGGTGAGCAGTTCTTC. Amino acid sequence: CASNSGGGEQFF. The rearrangement joins TRBV11-2 to TRBJ2-1; tentative D call: TRBD2 (7 bases). V lost 7 bases and J 9 bases, leaving 13 bases between the germline ends. This CDR3 is built from 12 residues. Germline V lookup: CDR1 SGHAT, CDR2 FQNNGV.

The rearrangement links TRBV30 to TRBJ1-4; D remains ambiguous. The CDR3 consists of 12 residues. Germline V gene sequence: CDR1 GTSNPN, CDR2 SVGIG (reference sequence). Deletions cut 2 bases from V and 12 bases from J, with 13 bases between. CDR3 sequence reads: CAWSPIGSELFF. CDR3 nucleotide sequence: TGTGCCTGGAGTCCCATCGGGTCGGAACTGTTTTTT.

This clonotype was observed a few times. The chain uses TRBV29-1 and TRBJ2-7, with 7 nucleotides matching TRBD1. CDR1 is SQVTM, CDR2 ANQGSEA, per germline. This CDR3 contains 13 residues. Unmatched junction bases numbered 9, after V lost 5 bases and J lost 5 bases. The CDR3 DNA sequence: TGCAGCGTTCTTACAGGGGAACGGAACGAGCAGTACTTC. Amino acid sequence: CSVLTGERNEQYF.

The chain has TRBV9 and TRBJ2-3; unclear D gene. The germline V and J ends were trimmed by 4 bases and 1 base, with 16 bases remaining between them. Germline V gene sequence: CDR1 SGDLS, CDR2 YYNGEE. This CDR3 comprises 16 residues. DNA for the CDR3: TGTGCCAGCAGCCCCCTTCGCCCAAAACGCACAGATACGCAGTATTTT. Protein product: CASSPLRPKRTDTQYF.

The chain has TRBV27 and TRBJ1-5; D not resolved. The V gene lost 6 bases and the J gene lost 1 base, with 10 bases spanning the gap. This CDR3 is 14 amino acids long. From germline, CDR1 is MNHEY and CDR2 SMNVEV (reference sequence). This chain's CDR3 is CASRNIGSNQPQHF. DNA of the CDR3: TGTGCCAGCAGGAATATTGGCAGCAATCAGCCCCAGCATTTT.

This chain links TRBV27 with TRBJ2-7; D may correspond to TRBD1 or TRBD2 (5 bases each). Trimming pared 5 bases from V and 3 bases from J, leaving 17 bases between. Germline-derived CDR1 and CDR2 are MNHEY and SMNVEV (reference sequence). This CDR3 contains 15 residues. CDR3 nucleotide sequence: TGTGCCAGCAGTCCAACCGGGGCCCCCCTCTACGAGCAGTACTTC. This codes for CASSPTGAPLYEQYF.

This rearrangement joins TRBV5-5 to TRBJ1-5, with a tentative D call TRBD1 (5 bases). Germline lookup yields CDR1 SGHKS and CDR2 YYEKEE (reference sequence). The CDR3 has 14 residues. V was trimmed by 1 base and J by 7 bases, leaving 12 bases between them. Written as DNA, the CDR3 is TGTGCCAGCAGCTTGAAAGGGACGGGGCAGCCCCAGCATTTT. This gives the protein CASSLKGTGQPQHF. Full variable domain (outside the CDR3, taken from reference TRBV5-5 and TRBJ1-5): DAGVTQSPTHLIKTRGQQVTLRCSPISGHKSVSWYQQVLGQGPQFIFQYYEKEERGRGNFPDRFSARQFPNYSSELNVNALLLGDSALYLCASSLKGTGQPQHFGDGTRLSIL.

The CDR3 DNA reads TGTGCCAGCAGTGGGGGGTCAACAGGGGTCTCCTACGAGCAGTACGTC. It codes for CASSGGSTGVSYEQYV. The chain couples TRBV21-1 to TRBJ2-7; the D segment call TRBD1 is taken from the table without a DNA check. TRBV21-1 is an annotated pseudogene. The CDR3 runs 16 residues.

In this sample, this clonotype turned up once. CDR3 loop: CASSLGTSGTTEQFF. The CDR3 bases are TGTGCCAGCAGTTTAGGGACTAGCGGGACCACTGAGCAGTTCTTC. The chain combines TRBV27 with TRBJ2-1; the match to TRBD2 covers 13 bases. The CDR3 is made up of 15 amino acids. The germline gives CDR1 MNHEY, CDR2 SMNVEV (reference sequence). Unmatched junction bases numbered 4, after V lost 2 bases and J lost 9 bases.